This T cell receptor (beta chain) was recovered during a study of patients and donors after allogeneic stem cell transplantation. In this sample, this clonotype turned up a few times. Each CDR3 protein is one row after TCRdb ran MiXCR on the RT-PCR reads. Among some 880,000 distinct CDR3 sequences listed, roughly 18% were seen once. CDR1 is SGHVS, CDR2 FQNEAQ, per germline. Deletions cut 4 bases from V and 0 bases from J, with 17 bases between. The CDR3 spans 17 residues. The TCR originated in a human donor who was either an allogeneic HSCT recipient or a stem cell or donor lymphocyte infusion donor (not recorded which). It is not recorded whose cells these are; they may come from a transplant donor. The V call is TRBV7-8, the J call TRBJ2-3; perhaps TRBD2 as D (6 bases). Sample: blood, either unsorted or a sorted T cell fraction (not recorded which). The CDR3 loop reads CASSSTPLATSTDTQYF. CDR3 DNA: TGTGCCAGCAGCTCCACCCCACTAGCTACGAGCACAGATACGCAGTATTTT.